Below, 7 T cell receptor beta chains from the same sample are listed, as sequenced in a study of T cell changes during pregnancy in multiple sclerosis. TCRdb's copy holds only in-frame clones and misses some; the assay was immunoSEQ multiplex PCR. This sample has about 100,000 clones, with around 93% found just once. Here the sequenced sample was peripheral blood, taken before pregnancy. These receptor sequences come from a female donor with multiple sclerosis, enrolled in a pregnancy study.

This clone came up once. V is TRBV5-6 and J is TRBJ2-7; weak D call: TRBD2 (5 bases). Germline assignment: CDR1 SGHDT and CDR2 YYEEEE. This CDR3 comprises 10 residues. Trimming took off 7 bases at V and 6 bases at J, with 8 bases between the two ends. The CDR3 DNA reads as TGTGCCAGCGGCCGGGGCGAGCAGTACTTC. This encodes CASGRGEQYF. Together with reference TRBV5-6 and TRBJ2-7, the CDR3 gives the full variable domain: DAGVTQSPTHLIKTRGQQVTLRCSPKSGHDTVSWYQQALGQGPQFIFQYYEEEERQRGNFPDRFSGHQFPNYSSELNVNALLLGDSALYLCASGRGEQYFGPGTRLTVT.

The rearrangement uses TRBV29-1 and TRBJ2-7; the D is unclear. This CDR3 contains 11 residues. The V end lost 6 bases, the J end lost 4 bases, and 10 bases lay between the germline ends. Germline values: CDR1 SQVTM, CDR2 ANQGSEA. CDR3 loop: CSVRDPYEQYF. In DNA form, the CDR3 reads TGCAGCGTACGAGATCCGTACGAGCAGTACTTC.

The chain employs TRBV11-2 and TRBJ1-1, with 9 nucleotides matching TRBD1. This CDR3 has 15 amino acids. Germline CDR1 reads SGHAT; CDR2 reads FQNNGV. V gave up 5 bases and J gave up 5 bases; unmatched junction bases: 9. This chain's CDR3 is CASSRLGQGTTEAFF. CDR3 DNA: TGTGCCAGCAGCCGCCTAGGACAGGGGACGACTGAAGCTTTCTTT.

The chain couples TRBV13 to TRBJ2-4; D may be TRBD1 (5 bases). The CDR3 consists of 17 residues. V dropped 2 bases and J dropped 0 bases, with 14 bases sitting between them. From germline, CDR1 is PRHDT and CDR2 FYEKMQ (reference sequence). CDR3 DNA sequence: TGTGCCAGCAGCTTAAGAGCTGGGGCCCTAGCCAAAAACATTCAGTACTTC. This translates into CASSLRAGALAKNIQYF.

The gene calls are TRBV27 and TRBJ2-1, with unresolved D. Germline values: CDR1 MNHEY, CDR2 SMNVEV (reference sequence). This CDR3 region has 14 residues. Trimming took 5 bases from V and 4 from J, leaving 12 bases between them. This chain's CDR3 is CASSQRLVYNEQFF. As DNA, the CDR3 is TGTGCCAGCAGTCAGCGCCTAGTATACAATGAGCAGTTCTTC.

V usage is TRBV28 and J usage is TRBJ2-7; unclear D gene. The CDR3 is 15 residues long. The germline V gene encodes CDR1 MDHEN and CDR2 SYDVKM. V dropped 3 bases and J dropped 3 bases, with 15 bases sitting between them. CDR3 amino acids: CASSLDDIHFYEQYF. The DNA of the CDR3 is TGTGCCAGCAGTTTGGATGACATACATTTCTACGAGCAGTACTTC.

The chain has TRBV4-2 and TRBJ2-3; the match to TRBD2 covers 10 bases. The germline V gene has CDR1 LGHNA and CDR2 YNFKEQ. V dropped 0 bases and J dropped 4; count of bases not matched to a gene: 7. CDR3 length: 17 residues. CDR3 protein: CASSQDGLAVRPDTQYF. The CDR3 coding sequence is TGTGCCAGCAGCCAAGACGGACTAGCGGTAAGGCCAGATACGCAGTATTTT.